These 7 T cell receptor beta chains originate from one sample sequenced in a study of response to subunit inactivated influenza vaccine. TCRdb re-analysed the RT-PCR reads in MiXCR, keeping a single row per CDR3 protein. Among 750,000 to 850,000 distinct CDR3 sequences listed, 18% were seen once. The material was PBMCs from blood, obtained less than 6 days after vaccination. Receptors were obtained from a man in his fifties or sixties who received an inactivated influenza vaccine.

This rearrangement joins TRBV15 to TRBJ2-2; 7 bases are shared with TRBD1. With 5 bases clipped from V and 4 bases from J, the junction kept 10 bases outside the gene matches. Per the germline V gene, CDR1 is LNHNV and CDR2 is YYDKDF (reference sequence). The CDR3 loop spans 16 amino acids. The CDR3 region has the DNA TGTGCCACCAGCCGACGACAGGGTTGGGGCACCGGGGAGCTGTTTTTT. Amino acid sequence: CATSRRQGWGTGELFF.

This clonotype was seen only once. This likely comes from a read error, as the CDR3 has no conserved phenylalanine or tryptophan at its end. This chain joins TRBV7-2 and TRBJ1-5; D is undetermined. Germline CDR1 SGHTA, CDR2 FQGNSA. V was shortened by 2 bases and J by 2 bases, with 10 bases between the two germline ends. This CDR3 spans 15 amino acids. The CDR3 DNA follows: TGTGCCAGCAGCTTAAGGTCCGGGGGCAATCAGCCCCAGCATATT. Translating gives CASSLRSGGNQPQHI.

This clonotype was found a few times. This chain links TRBV11-2 with TRBJ2-7; 8 bases agree with TRBD1. V lost 5 bases to trimming and J lost 0 bases; unmatched junction nucleotides: 6. This CDR3 region has 15 residues. CDR1 SGHAT and CDR2 FQNNGV come from the germline V gene. The CDR3 DNA follows: TGTGCCAGCAGCCGTAGGACAGGGAGCTCCTACGAGCAGTACTTC. Translated: CASSRRTGSSYEQYF.

The CDR3 DNA follows: TGCGCCAGCATGCGTCAGGGAGGCGAGCAGTACTTC. This sequence encodes CASMRQGGEQYF. This chain joins TRBV10-2 and TRBJ2-7; tentative D call: TRBD2 (6 bases). The CDR3 sequence is 12 residues long. V was clipped by 7 bases and J by 6 bases, with 13 bases between them. Germline V gene lookup returns CDR1 WSHSY and CDR2 SAAADI.

This clonotype occurred many times. The chain carries TRBV5-1 and TRBJ2-3; D call uncertain. Trimming cost V 4 bases and J 5 bases, with 8 bases left between them. Germline V gives CDR1 SGHRS, CDR2 YFSETQ. The CDR3 is made up of 12 amino acids. This chain's CDR3 is CASSVTGDTQYF. CDR3 nucleotides: TGCGCCAGCAGCGTGACGGGAGATACGCAGTATTTT.

The rearrangement joins TRBV6-6 to TRBJ2-7; 9 nucleotides match TRBD2. V was clipped by 1 base and J by 5 bases; unmatched bases: 0. CDR1 and CDR2 (germline): MNHNY, SVGAGI (reference sequence). This CDR3 has 13 residues. The CDR3 spells CASSYLAGDEQYF. The CDR3 coding sequence is TGTGCCAGCAGTTACTTAGCGGGAGACGAGCAGTACTTC.

This clonotype has a handful of counts. The chain is built from TRBV2 and TRBJ1-1, with D unclear. V was cut by 6 bases and J by 2 bases, with 7 bases left in between. The CDR3 runs to 12 residues. The germline V gene encodes CDR1 SNHLY and CDR2 FYNNEI. Here the CDR3 DNA reads TGTGCCAGCAGCGTTCGTAACACTGAAGCTTTCTTT. Its protein product is CASSVRNTEAFF.